Below are 29 T cell receptor beta chains sequenced from a single sample in a study of blood T cells in healthy people across ages. Primed by a sample-barcoded 5' primer and a J-beta primer mix, a second PCR proceeded for about 6 to 11 cycles. Each CDR3 protein gets one entry after TCRdb re-called the 5' RACE reads with MiXCR. The sample has fewer than 1.5 million distinct CDR3 sequences, roughly 40% seen once; the top ten hold 7.9%. Sequencing was done on a sample of blood. These receptors all come from a woman aged 18-29 years in good health.

This clonotype was seen at least ten times. The J gene is TRBJ2-3, the V gene TRBV7-2, with D possibly being TRBD2 (6 bases). Germline CDR1 reads SGHTA; CDR2 reads FQGNSA. V lost 3 bases, J lost 2 bases, and 9 bases lay in between. The CDR3 spans 14 residues. CDR3 loop: CASSFSGYTDTQYF. The CDR3 region has the DNA TGTGCCAGCAGCTTTAGCGGATACACAGATACGCAGTATTTT.

This clonotype was seen a handful of times. This rearrangement joins TRBV20-1 to TRBJ2-1, with 10 bases matching TRBD2. The trim removed 3 bases at V and 7 bases at J, leaving 3 bases unmatched. The CDR3 totals 13 residues. CDR1 and CDR2 (germline): DFQATT, SNEGSKA (reference sequence). The CDR3 bases are TGCAGTGCTAGGGGACTAGCGACGAATGAGCAGTTCTTC. Amino acid sequence: CSARGLATNEQFF.

The genes are TRBV20-1 and TRBJ2-5; 8 bases map to TRBD2. There are 15 residues in the CDR3. After removal of 6 bases from V and 5 bases from J, the junction contained 14 bases not matched to a gene. Germline assignment: CDR1 DFQATT and CDR2 SNEGSKA (reference sequence). The CDR3, as DNA: TGCAGTGCCCCATTCCTGCGGGGGGATAGCGAGACCCAGTACTTC. Translated, it gives CSAPFLRGDSETQYF.

This clonotype was counted only a few times. J is TRBJ1-2 and V is TRBV29-1; D might be TRBD1 (5 bases). With 2 bases removed from V and 6 bases from J, the gap between germline ends came to 13 bases. Germline values: CDR1 SQVTM, CDR2 ANQGSEA. The CDR3 length is 13 residues. Here the CDR3 reads CSVEIPQGDGYTF. The CDR3 bases are TGCAGCGTTGAAATCCCCCAGGGCGATGGCTACACCTTC. The variable domain in full, with the rest retrieved from reference TRBV29-1 and TRBJ1-2, is SAVISQKPSRDICQRGTSLTIQCQVDSQVTMMFWYRQQPGQSLTLIATANQGSEATYESGFVIDKFPISRPNLTFSTLTVSNMSPEDSSIYLCSVEIPQGDGYTFGSGTRLTVV.

The chain has TRBV2 and TRBJ2-7, with 11 bases identical to TRBD1. The germline V gene has CDR1 SNHLY and CDR2 FYNNEI. The CDR3 spans 15 residues. Trimming at V came to 2 bases and at J to 5 bases, leaving 5 bases not matched to a gene. CDR3 protein: CASSETGQGGNEQYF. In DNA form, the CDR3 reads TGTGCCAGCAGTGAAACGGGACAGGGGGGTAACGAGCAGTACTTC.

Of note for this clonotype: This clone may be a read error of a much larger clone one base away. The chain combines TRBV29-1 with TRBJ2-6; D not resolved. CDR1 and CDR2 from the germline V gene are SQVTM and ANQGSEA. CDR3 length equals 12 residues. V lost 4 bases, J lost 4 bases, and 5 bases lay in between. The CDR3 nucleotides are TGCAGCGTTGGTAGGGGGGCCAACGTCCTGACTTTC. Protein: CSVGRGANVLTF.

This clonotype was seen only a few times. The chain employs TRBV20-1 and TRBJ2-1, with TRBD2 matching 7 bases. Germline CDR1 is DFQATT and CDR2 is SNEGSKA (reference sequence). V lost 1 base to trimming and J lost 10 bases; unmatched junction nucleotides: 13. The CDR3 contains 15 residues. CDR3 residues: CSARGIVQRDDEQFF. Here the CDR3 DNA reads TGCAGTGCTAGAGGGATCGTCCAGCGGGATGACGAGCAGTTCTTC.

The V call is TRBV9, the J call TRBJ1-2; a weak D match, TRBD1 (5 bases). V lost 0 bases and J 3 bases, leaving 15 bases between the germline ends. The CDR3 sequence is 16 residues long. From germline, CDR1 is SGDLS and CDR2 YYNGEE. CDR3 in DNA: TGTGCCAGCAGCGTAGAGCAGGGCGGTATGGACTATGGCTACACCTTC. Its protein product is CASSVEQGGMDYGYTF.

This rearrangement joins TRBV12-3 or TRBV12-4 to TRBJ2-3, with 10 nucleotides matching TRBD1. This CDR3 spans 17 amino acids. With V trimmed by 6 bases and J by 1 base, 10 bases remained unmatched. The CDR3 spells CASSPGTGDGGTDTQYF. The CDR3 DNA follows: TGTGCCAGCAGCCCCGGGACAGGGGATGGAGGCACAGATACGCAGTATTTT.

V is TRBV7-2 and J is TRBJ1-6; TRBD1 agrees at 9 bases. The CDR3 extends over 15 amino acids. V shed 5 bases and J 7 bases; nucleotides not matched to a gene: 6. From germline, CDR1 is SGHTA and CDR2 FQGNSA. CDR3 coding DNA: TGTGCCAGCAGCCGAGGGACAGGGCGGAATTCACCCCTCCACTTT. The encoded protein is CASSRGTGRNSPLHF.

This clonotype was found many times. This chain connects TRBV7-9 to TRBJ2-1; no reliable D call. V lost 5 bases and J lost 5, with 10 bases in between. From germline, CDR1 is SEHNR and CDR2 FQNEAQ (reference sequence). CDR3 size: 13 residues. The CDR3 reads CASSRNVNNEQFF. The CDR3 region has the DNA TGTGCCAGCAGCAGGAACGTTAACAATGAGCAGTTCTTC.

The chain joins TRBV12-3 or TRBV12-4 to TRBJ1-3, with 8 bases that match TRBD1. The CDR3 loop spans 14 amino acids. The V segment lost 5 bases and the J segment 8 bases; nucleotides outside the gene matches: 8. Written as DNA, the CDR3 is TGTGCCAGCAGTCAGGGGACAGGAGGATACACCATATATTTT. Its protein is CASSQGTGGYTIYF.

This clonotype was seen only a few times. The rearrangement links TRBV7-3 to TRBJ2-5; 7 nucleotides match TRBD1. Germline V CDR1 and CDR2: SGHTA, FQGTGA. Trimming removed 5 bases from V and 3 bases from J; junction bases left unmatched: 9. The CDR3 runs 15 residues. CDR3 nucleotides: TGTGCCAGCAGCAAATCGGGACAGTTAAAAGAGACCCAGTACTTC. Its translation: CASSKSGQLKETQYF.

The chain links TRBV27 to TRBJ1-2, with D uncertain. Trimming took 3 bases from V and 5 from J, leaving 13 bases between them. The CDR3 length is 14 residues. Germline lookup yields CDR1 MNHEY and CDR2 SMNVEV (reference sequence). The DNA of the CDR3 is TGTGCCAGCAGTTTTGGGGATCGCTATTATGGCTACACCTTC. This translates into CASSFGDRYYGYTF.

On this clonotype itself: It may be a read error: a sequence one base away is much more abundant. The chain joins TRBV20-1 to TRBJ1-2, with TRBD1 identical over 9 bases. This CDR3 is built from 15 residues. Germline loops: CDR1 DFQATT, CDR2 SNEGSKA (reference sequence). The CDR3 sequence: CSSRVGDRVVDGYTF. The DNA for the CDR3 is TGCAGTTCTAGAGTCGGGGACAGGGTGGTGGATGGCTACACCTTC.

This chain links TRBV7-6 with TRBJ2-4; 7 bases are shared with TRBD2. Losses at the gene ends were 0 bases for V and 9 bases for J; bases not matched to a gene: 5. This CDR3 spans 14 amino acids. Per germline, CDR1 SGHVS and CDR2 FNYEAQ. DNA of the CDR3: TGTGCCAGCAGCTTAGCGGGAGGGCCGGGCATTCAGTACTTC. As protein: CASSLAGGPGIQYF.

The rearrangement joins TRBV12-3 or TRBV12-4 to TRBJ2-1; 7 bases are a match to TRBD1. The CDR3 extends over 17 amino acids. Losses at the gene ends were 5 bases for V and 8 bases for J; bases not matched to a gene: 18. DNA for the CDR3: TGTGCCAGCAGTCCCGAGACAGGGTTTCTTGGGCCCGATGAGCAGTTCTTC. Amino acid sequence: CASSPETGFLGPDEQFF.

V gene TRBV10-3 combines with J gene TRBJ2-7, with D perhaps TRBD1 (5 bases). The J call is in doubt because the DNA end fits TRBJ2-5 better. The CDR3 extends over 16 amino acids. In germline, CDR1 is ENHRY, CDR2 SYGVKD. The CDR3 DNA reads TGTGCCATCAGTGACCCACAGGCCAAGGACCGTGAGACCCAGTACTTC. Its protein product is CAISDPQAKDRETQYF.

The chain employs TRBV6-1 and TRBJ2-7; perhaps TRBD1 as D (5 bases). V was clipped by 2 bases and J by 0 bases, with 11 bases between them. Germline assignment: CDR1 MNHNS and CDR2 SASEGT. The CDR3 extends over 15 amino acids. The CDR3 region has the DNA TGTGCCAGCAGTGAAAGCCAGGGCAGCTCCTACGAGCAGTACTTC. Translating gives CASSESQGSSYEQYF.

The chain uses TRBV6-2 or TRBV6-3 and TRBJ2-1, with TRBD2 matching 8 bases. CDR3 length: 17 amino acids. V was pared by 0 bases and J by 8 bases, with 12 bases of the junction left unmatched. The germline gives CDR1 MNHEY, CDR2 SVGEGT. The CDR3 DNA sequence: TGTGCCAGCAGTTACTCGGACGCCGGGACTAGTTGGGATGAGCAGTTCTTC. Protein product: CASSYSDAGTSWDEQFF.

The V and J genes are TRBV11-2 and TRBJ2-1; D could derive from TRBD1 or TRBD2 (6 bases each). The V and J ends lost 0 bases and 10 bases respectively, with 13 bases between them. From germline, CDR1 is SGHAT and CDR2 FQNNGV. CDR3 length equals 14 residues. CDR3 sequence reads: CASSLDRGPREQFF. CDR3 sequence (DNA): TGTGCCAGCAGCTTAGACCGGGGGCCCCGGGAGCAGTTCTTC. Complete variable domain (other parts from reference TRBV11-2 and TRBJ2-1): EAGVAQSPRYKIIEKRQSVAFWCNPISGHATLYWYQQILGQGPKLLIQFQNNGVVDDSQLPKDRFSAERLKGVDSTLKIQPAKLEDSAVYLCASSLDRGPREQFFGPGTRLTVL.

V usage is TRBV27 and J usage is TRBJ2-5; 10 positions agree with TRBD2. CDR3 length: 15 residues. Per germline, CDR1 MNHEY and CDR2 SMNVEV (reference sequence). V shed 7 bases and J 11 bases; nucleotides not matched to a gene: 16. The CDR3 here is CASTRLAGGFKGQYF. As DNA, the CDR3 is TGTGCCAGCACCCGATTAGCGGGAGGATTTAAAGGGCAGTACTTC.

This chain joins TRBV6-5 and TRBJ2-5, with D uncertain. The V end was cut by 4 bases, the J end by 11 bases, with 11 bases between. The CDR3 sequence is 11 residues long. In germline, CDR1 is MNHEY, CDR2 SVGAGI. This CDR3 reads CASSSSIEQYF. As DNA, the CDR3 is TGTGCCAGCAGTTCGAGCATTGAGCAGTACTTC.

The CDR3 region has the DNA TGTGCCAGCAGCCAACGTGGGACGAGAGGATTAAACAAGCAGTACTTC. It encodes CASSQRGTRGLNKQYF. The chain links TRBV3-1 to TRBJ2-7; the D call may be TRBD1 or TRBD2 (5 bases each). Germline CDR1 and CDR2: LGHDT and YNNKEL (reference sequence). The CDR3 has 16 amino acids. V lost 2 bases to trimming and J lost 8 bases, with 22 bases between them.

V and J are TRBV11-1 and TRBJ2-7; 8 nucleotides line up with TRBD1. Germline V lookup: CDR1 SGHAT, CDR2 FQDESV (reference sequence). The CDR3 runs 15 residues. V was clipped by 4 bases and J by 4 bases; unmatched bases: 9. For the CDR3, the DNA is TGTGCCAGCAGCTCATCAGGGGGCGCCCAGTACGAGCAGTACTTC. This gives the protein CASSSSGGAQYEQYF.

This clonotype was counted only a few times. The rearrangement links TRBV6-5 to TRBJ1-4; TRBD1 might be the D (5 bases). Germline CDR1 is MNHEY and CDR2 is SVGAGI. The CDR3 length is 12 residues. Trimming pared 5 bases from V and 14 bases from J, leaving 15 bases between. The CDR3, as DNA: TGTGCCAGCAGTAGACCCGACAGCTCGCTGTTTTTT. Protein product: CASSRPDSSLFF.

The chain combines TRBV6-5 with TRBJ2-3; TRBD2 is a possible D gene (6 bases). Germline loops: CDR1 MNHEY, CDR2 SVGAGI. The CDR3 spans 15 residues. V dropped 7 bases and J dropped 5 bases, with 19 bases sitting between them. Here the CDR3 reads CASTTPAGNRDTQYF. DNA for the CDR3: TGTGCCAGCACTACACCGGCGGGGAACAGAGATACGCAGTATTTT.

The V call is TRBV3-1, the J call TRBJ2-7; D is undetermined. Germline V lookup: CDR1 LGHDT, CDR2 YNNKEL (reference sequence). The V end lost 9 bases, the J end lost 6 bases, and 12 bases lay between the germline ends. This CDR3 has 11 residues. CDR3 nucleotide sequence: TGTGCCAGAGGAGCGACACTCGAGCAGTACTTC. Translating it yields CARGATLEQYF.

This clonotype was recorded a few times. J is TRBJ2-2 and V is TRBV3-1, with TRBD1 matching over 7 bases. The trim removed 4 bases at V and 5 bases at J, leaving 7 bases unmatched. The CDR3 has 15 residues. CDR1 is LGHDT, CDR2 YNNKEL, per germline (reference sequence). CDR3 sequence: CASSLFETGTGELFF. The CDR3 nucleotides are TGTGCCAGCAGCCTATTTGAGACAGGGACCGGGGAGCTGTTTTTT.